A selection of T cell receptor beta chains follows, all from one sample in a study of graft-versus-host responses after intestinal transplantation. TCRdb's copy holds only in-frame clones and misses some; the assay was immunoSEQ multiplex PCR. The sample contains approximately 75,000 clones, 90% of which appear only once. Their target antigens are unknown. The source was unstimulated CD8+ T cells sorted from spleen or lymph node cells, collected before transplant. The receptors were gathered from a human donor who was the organ donor for an intestinal transplant. The CDR3 runs from the conserved cysteine through the conserved F or W. Each record gives: J gene, D gene, clone size, V gene, CDR3 protein, CDR3 DNA. A D gene is named only where the DNA matches it firmly. Size tells how often a clone was seen (once, few, many) or the class of an expanded clone, and some rows leave it out.

>TRBJ1-2|-|-|TRBV15
CATSRVRQAVRGYTF
TGTGCCACCAGCAGAGTCCGACAGGCGGTGAGGGGCTACACCTTC
>TRBJ2-5|-|-|TRBV7-9
CAGSLDGSQETQYF
TGTGCCGGCAGCTTAGATGGCAGCCAAGAGACCCAGTACTTC
>TRBJ2-2|-|once|TRBV7-9
CASRGVLTEVENTGELFF
TGTGCCAGCCGAGGAGTACTCACGGAGGTTGAGAACACCGGGGAGCTGTTTTTT
>TRBJ2-4|TRBD2|-|TRBV7-7
CASSSERGGLQYF
TGTGCTAGCAGCTCGGAGCGGGGGGGCCTTCAGTACTTC
>TRBJ1-1|-|few|TRBV4-1
CASSQTENTEAFF
TGCGCCAGCAGCCAAACAGAGAACACTGAAGCTTTCTTT
>TRBJ2-2|TRBD2|once|TRBV28
CASSTGLAGGPGELFF
TGTGCCAGCAGTACCGGACTAGCGGGGGGGCCCGGGGAGCTGTTTTTT
>TRBJ2-1|TRBD2|-|TRBV27
CASSLVLADFNEQFF
TGTGCCAGCAGTTTGGTACTAGCGGATTTCAATGAGCAGTTCTTC
>TRBJ1-5|-|-|TRBV19
CASSIEEVVSNQPQHF
TGTGCCAGTAGTATAGAGGAGGTGGTAAGCAATCAGCCCCAGCATTTT
>TRBJ1-6|-|-|TRBV19
CASRTANSPLHF
TGTGCCAGTAGAACAGCTAATTCACCCCTCCACTTT
>TRBJ1-5|-|-|TRBV6-5
CASGPLRGVNQPQHF
TGTGCCAGCGGTCCCCTCCGGGGGGTCAATCAGCCCCAGCATTTT
>TRBJ2-1|TRBD2|-|TRBV7-3
CASSSGLAAPVTNEQFF
TGTGCCAGCAGCTCGGGACTAGCGGCGCCTGTTACGAATGAGCAGTTCTTC
>TRBJ2-1|TRBD2|-|TRBV6-4
CASSVRASGPYNEQFF
TGTGCCAGCAGTGTTCGGGCTAGCGGACCCTACAATGAGCAGTTCTTC
>TRBJ2-1|TRBD1|-|TRBV5-6
CASSWGDRGLDEQFF
TGTGCCAGCAGCTGGGGGGACAGGGGGCTCGATGAGCAGTTCTTC
>TRBJ2-1|-|-|TRBV28
CASNKGLELNEQFF
TGTGCCAGCAACAAGGGGCTTGAGCTCAATGAGCAGTTCTTC
>TRBJ2-3|-|-|TRBV6-5
CASSYIPGQRTDTQYF
TGTGCCAGCAGTTATATCCCAGGCCAACGCACAGATACGCAGTATTTT
>TRBJ1-1|-|-|TRBV2
CASRLYGNTEAFF
TGTGCCAGCAGGCTCTATGGGAACACTGAAGCTTTCTTT
>TRBJ1-2|-|-|TRBV27
CASSLGDSDYGYTF
TGTGCCAGCAGTTTAGGAGACAGTGACTATGGCTACACCTTC
>TRBJ2-3|TRBD1|-|TRBV5-1
CASTWGQYTDTQYF
TGCGCCAGCACTTGGGGACAGTACACAGATACGCAGTATTTT
>TRBJ1-2|-|-|TRBV30
CAWATGQGHGYTF
TGTGCCTGGGCGACTGGACAAGGACATGGCTACACCTTC
>TRBJ1-1|TRBD1|-|TRBV6-1
CASSELGQARLNTEAFF
TGTGCCAGCAGTGAATTGGGACAGGCACGTCTGAACACTGAAGCTTTCTTT
>TRBJ1-1|-|-|TRBV4-1
CALGDMNTEAFF
TGCGCCTTAGGGGATATGAACACTGAAGCTTTCTTT
>TRBJ1-6|-|-|TRBV18
CATKPDALRTAAPFGSPLHF
TGTGCCACCAAACCCGATGCTTTACGGACAGCAGCTCCTTTTGGGTCGCCCCTCCACTTT
>TRBJ2-3|-|-|TRBV10-1
CASSEELTGGTQYF
TGCGCCAGCAGTGAGGAGCTCACCGGGGGTACGCAGTATTTT
>TRBJ1-6|-|-|TRBV6-4
CASSDNTYNSPLHF
TGTGCCAGCAGTGACAACACCTATAATTCACCCCTCCACTTT
>TRBJ2-1|-|-|TRBV6-1
CASSEQTYNEQFF
TGTGCCAGCAGTGAACAGACCTACAATGAGCAGTTCTTC
>TRBJ1-1|-|-|TRBV11-2
CASSPGFGGSTEAFF
TGTGCCAGCAGCCCGGGGTTTGGAGGGAGCACTGAAGCTTTCTTT
>TRBJ1-6|-|-|TRBV5-6
CASSYGDSPLHF
TGTGCCAGCAGCTACGGTGATTCACCCCTCCACTTT
>TRBJ2-1|-|-|TRBV29-1
CSVEEVGGNLEEQFF
TGCAGCGTTGAAGAAGTCGGCGGGAACCTTGAAGAGCAGTTCTTC
>TRBJ1-3|-|-|TRBV18
CASSPEVAYGGNTIYF
TGTGCCAGCTCACCAGAAGTCGCCTACGGGGGAAACACCATATATTTT
>TRBJ2-5|-|-|TRBV6-1
CASSTPAVETQYF
TGTGCCAGCAGCACTCCGGCGGTAGAGACCCAGTACTTC
>TRBJ1-1|TRBD1|once|TRBV10-3
CAISEDRDAQTEAFF
TGTGCCATCAGTGAGGACAGGGATGCTCAGACTGAAGCTTTCTTT
>TRBJ1-1|TRBD1|-|TRBV25-1
CASRAGTGGTEAFF
TGTGCCAGCAGGGCCGGGACAGGGGGGACTGAAGCTTTCTTT
>TRBJ2-3|TRBD2|once|TRBV4-2
CASSQGGGLAGSDTQYF
TGTGCCAGCAGCCAAGGGGGCGGCCTAGCGGGGTCAGATACGCAGTATTTT
>TRBJ2-1|-|-|TRBV7-2
CASSRAYNEQFF
TGTGCCAGCAGCAGAGCCTACAATGAGCAGTTCTTC
>TRBJ1-2|-|-|TRBV2
CASSEMENYGYTF
TGTGCCAGCAGTGAAATGGAGAACTATGGCTACACCTTC
>TRBJ2-5|-|-|TRBV10-3
CAISESWGQGLQETQYF
TGTGCCATCAGTGAGTCGTGGGGGCAGGGCCTTCAAGAGACCCAGTACTTC
>TRBJ2-5|TRBD2|-|TRBV28
CASRATSGGRETQYF
TGTGCCAGCAGGGCGACTAGCGGGGGGAGAGAGACCCAGTACTTC
>TRBJ2-3|TRBD2|-|TRBV27
CASSSGGVTQYF
TGTGCCAGCAGTTCCGGGGGGGTTACGCAGTATTTT
>TRBJ1-1|-|-|TRBV5-1
CASSLGQGGKVNTEAFF
TGCGCCAGCAGCTTGGGGCAGGGTGGGAAAGTGAACACTGAAGCTTTCTTT
>TRBJ2-2|TRBD1|-|TRBV6-5
CASSSGTGNTGELFF
TGTGCCAGCAGTTCCGGGACAGGGAACACCGGGGAGCTGTTTTTT
>TRBJ1-2|TRBD1|-|TRBV28
CASRGNNRGNTF
TGTGCCAGCAGGGGAAATAACAGGGGGAACACCTTC
>TRBJ2-1|-|-|TRBV15
CATKTGNPPYNEQFF
TGTGCCACAAAAACAGGGAATCCTCCCTACAATGAGCAGTTCTTC
>TRBJ2-4|TRBD1|-|TRBV2
CASSGGTGVDIQYF
TGTGCCAGCAGTGGCGGGACAGGGGTCGACATTCAGTACTTC
>TRBJ1-1|TRBD1|-|TRBV4-2
CASSPTPAGQAEAFF
TGTGCCAGCAGCCCCACACCCGCAGGACAGGCTGAAGCTTTCTTT
>TRBJ1-1|-|-|TRBV6-5
CASSQHRNTEAFF
TGTGCCAGCAGTCAACACCGGAACACTGAAGCTTTCTTT
>TRBJ2-1|TRBD1|-|TRBV19
CASSISRGPYNEQFF
TGTGCCAGTAGTATTTCCAGGGGGCCCTACAATGAGCAGTTCTTC
>TRBJ1-3|TRBD1|-|TRBV7-9
CATRWAGGEAGNTIYF
TGTGCCACCCGGTGGGCAGGGGGTGAGGCTGGAAACACCATATATTTT
>TRBJ1-4|-|-|TRBV7-8
CASSPEHRAAGEKLFF
TGTGCCAGCAGCCCCGAGCACAGGGCGGCAGGGGAAAAACTGTTTTTT
>TRBJ2-3|TRBD2|-|TRBV7-9
CASSLASGGTDTQYF
TGTGCCAGCAGCTTAGCTAGCGGGGGAACAGATACGCAGTATTTT
>TRBJ2-1|TRBD1|-|TRBV29-1
CSATPGDRGDEQFF
TGCAGCGCAACCCCCGGGGACAGGGGTGATGAGCAGTTCTTC
>TRBJ2-3|-|-|TRBV9
CASSSPSPEGQYF
TGTGCCAGCAGCTCCCCTAGCCCAGAGGGGCAGTATTTT
>TRBJ2-2|TRBD2|-|TRBV6-1
CASSGTTSGHTGELFF
TGTGCCAGCAGTGGAACTACTAGCGGGCACACCGGGGAGCTGTTTTTT
>TRBJ1-1|-|-|TRBV5-6
CASSLISLNTEAFF
TGTGCCAGCAGCTTAATAAGCTTGAACACTGAAGCTTTCTTT
>TRBJ2-6|TRBD1|few|TRBV7-9
CASSLGSGTAFSGANVLTF
TGTGCCAGCAGCTTAGGCTCCGGGACAGCCTTCTCTGGGGCCAACGTCCTGACTTTC
>TRBJ2-4|-|-|TRBV4-1
CASNRDNRLNIQYF
TGCGCCAGCAATAGGGACAACAGGTTAAACATTCAGTACTTC
>TRBJ1-1|-|-|TRBV11-1
CASSLQGGTEAFF
TGTGCCAGCAGCTTGCAGGGTGGAACTGAAGCTTTCTTT
>TRBJ1-3|TRBD1|-|TRBV6-6
CASSTGGGNTIYF
TGTGCCAGCAGTACAGGGGGAGGAAACACCATATATTTT
>TRBJ1-1|-|-|TRBV4-2
CASSPTGGRNTEAFF
TGTGCCAGCAGCCCAACGGGGGGAAGGAACACTGAAGCTTTCTTT
>TRBJ1-2|TRBD1|few|TRBV19
CASSPGQGLNGYTF
TGTGCCAGTAGTCCCGGACAGGGACTTAATGGCTACACCTTC